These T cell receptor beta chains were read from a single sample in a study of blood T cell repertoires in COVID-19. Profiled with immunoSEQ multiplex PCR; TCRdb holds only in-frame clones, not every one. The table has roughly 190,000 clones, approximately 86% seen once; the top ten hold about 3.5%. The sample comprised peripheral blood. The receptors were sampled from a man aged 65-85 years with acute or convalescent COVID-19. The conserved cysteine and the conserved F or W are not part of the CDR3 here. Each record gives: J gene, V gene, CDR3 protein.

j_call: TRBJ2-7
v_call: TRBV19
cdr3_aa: ASSIDPGQGEQY

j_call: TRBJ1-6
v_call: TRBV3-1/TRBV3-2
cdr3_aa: ASSLLGGGTESPLH

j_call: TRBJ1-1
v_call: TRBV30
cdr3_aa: ACPGQAGGRTEAF

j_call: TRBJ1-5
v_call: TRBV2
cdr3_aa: ASSGGRGGPNQPQH

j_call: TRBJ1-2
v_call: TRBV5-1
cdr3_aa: ASSPGQGDYGYT

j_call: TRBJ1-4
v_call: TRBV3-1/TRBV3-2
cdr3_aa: ASSQMTVPLGGKLF

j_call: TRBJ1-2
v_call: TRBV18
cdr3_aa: ASSPPGQGSRYGYT

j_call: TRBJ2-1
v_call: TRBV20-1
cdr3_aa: SGLRSQQF

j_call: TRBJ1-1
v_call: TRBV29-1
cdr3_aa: SVGGMVAF

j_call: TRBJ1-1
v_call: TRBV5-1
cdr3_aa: ASSLGQGAYTEAF

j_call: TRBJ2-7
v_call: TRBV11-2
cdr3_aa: ASSLGWTSGRAEQY

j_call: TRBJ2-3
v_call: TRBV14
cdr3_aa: ASSPGGGLGTDTQY

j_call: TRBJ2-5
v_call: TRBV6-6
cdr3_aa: ASSYPGGETQY

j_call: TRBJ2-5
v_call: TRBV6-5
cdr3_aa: ASSSILRETQY

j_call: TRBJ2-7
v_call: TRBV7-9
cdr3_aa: ATRSPVSYEQY

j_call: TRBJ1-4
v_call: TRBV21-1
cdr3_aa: ASSKEGKGIEKLF

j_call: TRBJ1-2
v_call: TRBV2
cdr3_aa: ASTPQGESGYT

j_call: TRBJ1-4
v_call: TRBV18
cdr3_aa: ASSPRTDGGEKLF

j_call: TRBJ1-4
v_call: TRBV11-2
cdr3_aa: ASSLGRKGLNEKLF

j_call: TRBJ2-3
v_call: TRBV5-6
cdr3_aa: ASSRPGLAGVADTQY

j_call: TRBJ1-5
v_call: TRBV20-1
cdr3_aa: SASTGSNQPQH

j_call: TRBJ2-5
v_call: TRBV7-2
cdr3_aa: ASSTDRAQETQY

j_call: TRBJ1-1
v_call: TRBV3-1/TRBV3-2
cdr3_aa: ASSQDLGEGTEAF

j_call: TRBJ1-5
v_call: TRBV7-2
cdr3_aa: ASSSSGTEDNQPQH

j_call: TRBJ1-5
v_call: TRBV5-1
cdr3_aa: ASSLQGSDQPQH

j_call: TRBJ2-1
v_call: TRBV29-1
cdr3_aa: SVQPQGAGEQF

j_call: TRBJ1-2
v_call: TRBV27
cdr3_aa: ASRSNLSGAGYT

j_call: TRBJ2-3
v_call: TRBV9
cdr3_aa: ASSTGLAASTDTQY

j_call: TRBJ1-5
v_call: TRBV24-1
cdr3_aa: VTQGNQPQH

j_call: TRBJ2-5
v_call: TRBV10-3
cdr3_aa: AISDIGSGVQETQY

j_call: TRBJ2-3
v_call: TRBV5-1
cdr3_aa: ASSHRSGATDTQY

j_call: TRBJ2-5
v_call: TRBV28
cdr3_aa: ASKPGGGYQETQY

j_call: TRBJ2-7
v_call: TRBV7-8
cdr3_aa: ASSLVGVWDYEQY

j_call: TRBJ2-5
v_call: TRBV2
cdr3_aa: ASSGGGGRRETQY

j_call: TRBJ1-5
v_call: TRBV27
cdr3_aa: ASSYDRGWPQH

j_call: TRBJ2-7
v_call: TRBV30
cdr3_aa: AWLSSYEQY

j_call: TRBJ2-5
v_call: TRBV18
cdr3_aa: ASSPQGTGLETQY

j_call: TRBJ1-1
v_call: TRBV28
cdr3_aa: ASGTGFKAF

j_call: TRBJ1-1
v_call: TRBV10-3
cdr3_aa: ATGQGTNTEAF

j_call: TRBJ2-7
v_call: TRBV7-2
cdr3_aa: ASSLGLIYEQY

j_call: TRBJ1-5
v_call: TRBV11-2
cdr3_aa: ASSLGLGEPQH

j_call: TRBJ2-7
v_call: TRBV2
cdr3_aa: ASSDRGN

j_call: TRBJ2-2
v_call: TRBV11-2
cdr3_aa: ASSLDREVGELF

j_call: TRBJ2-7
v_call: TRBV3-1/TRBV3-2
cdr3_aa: ASSQVGVVEQY

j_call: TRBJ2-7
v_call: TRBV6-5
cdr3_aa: ASSFRGYEQY

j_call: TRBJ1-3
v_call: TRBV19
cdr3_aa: ASSGQIGNTIY

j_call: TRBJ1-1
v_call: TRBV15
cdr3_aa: ATSRGTGVGLAF

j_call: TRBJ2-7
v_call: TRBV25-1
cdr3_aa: ASSEPGVYEQY

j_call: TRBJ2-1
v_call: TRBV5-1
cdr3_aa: ASSFRVRNEQF

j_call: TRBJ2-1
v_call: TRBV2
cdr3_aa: ASSEARRSSYNEQF

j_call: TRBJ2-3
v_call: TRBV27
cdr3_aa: ASSRQGGDTQY

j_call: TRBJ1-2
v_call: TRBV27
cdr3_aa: ASRQTGTYGYT

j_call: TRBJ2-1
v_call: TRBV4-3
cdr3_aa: ASSQDLREEWNEQF

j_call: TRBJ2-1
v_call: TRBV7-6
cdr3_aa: ASSSRVAYNEQF

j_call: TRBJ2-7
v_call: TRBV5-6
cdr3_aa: ASSSRDRAYEQY

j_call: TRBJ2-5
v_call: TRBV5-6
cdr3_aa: ASSVRDYGGGETQY

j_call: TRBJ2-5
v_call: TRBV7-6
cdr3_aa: ASSPWTGGLETQY

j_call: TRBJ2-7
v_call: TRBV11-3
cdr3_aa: ASSLQEQY

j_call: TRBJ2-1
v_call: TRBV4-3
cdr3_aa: ASSQDWQGDYEQF

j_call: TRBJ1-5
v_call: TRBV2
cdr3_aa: ASTRSGLGQPQH